These 27 T cell receptor beta chains originate from one sample sequenced in a study of shared clonotypes between healthy human individuals (dated by TCRdb to the early 2020s). CD8 naive samples were CD45RO-negative cells positively selected for CCR7, giving a CD45RA+CCR7+ population that excluded TemRA cells. The method was the immunoSEQ multiplex PCR assay. TCRdb holds this immuneACCESS table with in-frame rearrangements only. Some clones are missing; in checked studies, unresolved V genes explain under half, and the rest has no known cause. Counted in this sample were about 680,000 clones; 92% of them appeared once. Together, the top ten hold approximately 24% of the sample. Sequencing was done on a sample of naive CD8+ T cells sorted from blood. The cell subset or site label, read with the paper, signifies: CD45RA+CCR7+. The receptor set was obtained from a man aged 25 to 45 in good health.

Remarks on this clone: Other DNA sequences from this sample encode an identical CDR3 as well. The chain couples TRBV28 to TRBJ2-7; 8 bases map to TRBD2. Germline values: CDR1 MDHEN, CDR2 SYDVKM. The junction had 2 bases not matched to a gene; V was cut back by 3 bases and J by 4 bases. This CDR3 has 13 residues. The CDR3 DNA is TGTGCCAGCAGTTTGGGACTAGGTTACGAGCAGTACTTC. Protein sequence: CASSLGLGYEQYF.

The chain employs TRBV5-1 and TRBJ2-2; TRBD1 might be the D (6 bases). V was shortened by 1 base and J by 5 bases, with 12 bases between the two germline ends. The germline V gene encodes CDR1 SGHRS and CDR2 YFSETQ. This CDR3 spans 15 amino acids. The CDR3 here is CASSLSQGQTGELFF. Here the CDR3 DNA reads TGCGCCAGCAGCTTGTCACAGGGACAAACCGGGGAGCTGTTTTTT.

J is TRBJ2-3 and V is TRBV7-9, with D unclear. From germline, CDR1 is SEHNR and CDR2 FQNEAQ (reference sequence). The CDR3 contains 14 residues. Trimming took off 1 base at V and 4 bases at J, with 9 bases between the two ends. This chain's CDR3 is CASSLEGSPDTQYF. The DNA of the CDR3 is TGTGCCAGCAGCTTAGAAGGCAGTCCAGATACGCAGTATTTT. Full variable domain (missing parts from reference TRBV7-9 and TRBJ2-3): DTGVSQNPRHKITKRGQNVTFRCDPISEHNRLYWYRQTLGQGPEFLTYFQNEAQLEKSRLLSDRFSAERPKGSFSTLEIQRTEQGDSAMYLCASSLEGSPDTQYFGPGTRLTVL.

This chain uses TRBV7-9 with TRBJ2-3; a weak D match, TRBD1 (5 bases). CDR1 is SEHNR, CDR2 FQNEAQ, per germline (reference sequence). V lost 2 bases, J lost 2 bases, and 11 bases lay in between. The CDR3 covers 15 residues. CDR3 nucleotide sequence: TGTGCCAGCAGCTTACAGGACAAACACACAGATACGCAGTATTTT. Amino acid sequence: CASSLQDKHTDTQYF.

J is TRBJ2-7 and V is TRBV6-6; D uncertain. The V gene's germline CDR1 is MNHNY and CDR2 SVGAGI (reference sequence). The CDR3 is 12 residues long. V was pared by 6 bases and J by 6 bases, with 12 bases between. CDR3 sequence reads: CASSPPLAEQYF. CDR3 nucleotide sequence: TGTGCCAGCAGCCCCCCCTTGGCCGAGCAGTACTTC.

J is TRBJ2-5 and V is TRBV27; D might be TRBD1 or TRBD2, each matching 5 bases. V shed 6 bases and J shed 5 bases, with 22 bases lying between them. Germline-derived CDR1 and CDR2 are MNHEY and SMNVEV (reference sequence). The CDR3 is 16 amino acids. CDR3 coding DNA: TGTGCCAGCAGATCAACCGTCGGGGCTCCGTTGGAGACCCAGTACTTC. Translating gives CASRSTVGAPLETQYF.

The gene calls are TRBV6-1 and TRBJ2-7; D is ambiguous. Trimming took off 6 bases at V and 4 bases at J, with 1 base between the two ends. The CDR3 has 9 residues. Germline V gene lookup returns CDR1 MNHNS and CDR2 SASEGT. The CDR3 nucleotides are TGTGCCAGCAGGTACGAGCAGTACTTC. It encodes CASRYEQYF.

The chain links TRBV18 to TRBJ2-7; no reliable D call. Trimming shortened V by 0 bases and J by 4 bases, and 7 bases separated the two germline ends. The CDR3 sequence is 13 residues long. The germline gives CDR1 KGHSH, CDR2 LQKENI. CDR3 protein: CASSPPVGYEQYF. The CDR3 DNA follows: TGTGCCAGCTCACCACCGGTGGGTTACGAGCAGTACTTC.

This clone was counted between two and nine times. The genes are TRBV7-9 and TRBJ2-3; D possibly uses TRBD1 or TRBD2 (5 bases each). The CDR3 contains 14 residues. Germline V lookup: CDR1 SEHNR, CDR2 FQNEAQ (reference sequence). Trimming stripped 6 bases from V and 4 bases from J, with 14 bases between. In DNA form, the CDR3 reads TGTGCCAGCAGGGACGGGATAGGGGCAGATACGCAGTATTTT. Its translation is CASRDGIGADTQYF.

This clone occurred once. Different DNA sequences within this sample yield the same CDR3. The rearrangement joins TRBV9 to TRBJ1-5; D may be TRBD1 (6 bases). This CDR3 has 13 amino acids. V was trimmed by 3 bases and J by 2 bases, leaving 6 bases between them. In germline, CDR1 is SGDLS, CDR2 YYNGEE. The chain's CDR3 is CASSDRGNQPQHF. The CDR3 DNA follows: TGTGCCAGCAGCGACAGGGGCAATCAGCCCCAGCATTTT. The complete variable domain, with remaining parts taken from reference TRBV9 and TRBJ1-5, reads DSGVTQTPKHLITATGQRVTLRCSPRSGDLSVYWYQQSLDQGLQFLIQYYNGEERAKGNILERFSAQQFPDLHSELNLSSLELGDSALYFCASSDRGNQPQHFGDGTRLSIL.

This chain links TRBV15 with TRBJ2-5, with D tentatively TRBD1 (6 bases). The CDR3 covers 15 residues. The germline V and J ends were trimmed by 0 bases and 5 bases, with 13 bases remaining between them. Germline V lookup: CDR1 LNHNV, CDR2 YYDKDF (reference sequence). CDR3 coding DNA: TGTGCCACCAGCAGAGAGTTGCAGGGGCAGGAGACCCAGTACTTC. It specifies CATSRELQGQETQYF.

The chain has TRBV2 and TRBJ2-3; 11 nucleotides align to TRBD1. Unmatched junction bases numbered 4, after V lost 5 bases and J lost 0 bases. Germline CDR1 reads SNHLY; CDR2 reads FYNNEI. CDR3 size: 16 residues. This chain's CDR3 is CASSSGTGGSTDTQYF. The CDR3 DNA sequence: TGTGCCAGCAGTAGCGGGACAGGGGGTAGCACAGATACGCAGTATTTT.

The chain joins TRBV28 to TRBJ2-3; D is unresolved. From germline, CDR1 is MDHEN and CDR2 SYDVKM. CDR3 length: 13 residues. V was pared by 3 bases and J by 4 bases, with 8 bases between. CDR3 in DNA: TGTGCCAGCAGTTTTAAAGAGGCAGATACGCAGTATTTT. Translating gives CASSFKEADTQYF.

This clone was seen once. This chain uses TRBV10-3 with TRBJ2-5, with 12 bases fitting TRBD2. Trimming at V came to 8 bases and at J to 2 bases, leaving 3 bases not matched to a gene. Per germline, CDR1 ENHRY and CDR2 SYGVKD. The length of the CDR3 is 14 residues. The CDR3 DNA reads TGTGCCATCGGGACTAGCGGGCAGCAAGAGACCCAGTACTTC. Translated, it gives CAIGTSGQQETQYF.

This clone was recorded once. The V and J genes are TRBV27 and TRBJ2-7; D gene ambiguous. V was trimmed by 3 bases and J by 6 bases, leaving 12 bases between them. The CDR3 contains 13 residues. Per the germline V gene, CDR1 is MNHEY and CDR2 is SMNVEV (reference sequence). The CDR3, as DNA: TGTGCCAGCAGTTTTAAGGGTCCTGGCGAGCAGTACTTC. Translated, it gives CASSFKGPGEQYF.

This chain joins TRBV2 and TRBJ2-5; possibly TRBD2 for D (6 bases). The CDR3 is 21 residues long. Germline loops: CDR1 SNHLY, CDR2 FYNNEI. V was cut by 7 bases and J by 0 bases, with 33 bases left in between. DNA of the CDR3: TGTGCCAGCACCCCCAGAGCTGGTTCAGACCAGGGACTTCTGTACCAAGAGACCCAGTACTTC. It translates to CASTPRAGSDQGLLYQETQYF.

CDR3 loop: CASSPKVGEGPYEQYF. The CDR3 DNA follows: TGTGCCAGCAGCCCTAAAGTTGGGGAGGGCCCCTACGAGCAGTACTTC. The chain is built from TRBV27 and TRBJ2-7; TRBD2 matches at 7 bases. The CDR3 contains 16 residues. Germline CDR1 is MNHEY and CDR2 is SMNVEV (reference sequence). With 6 bases clipped from V and 2 bases from J, the junction kept 13 bases outside the gene matches.

This clone was seen a handful of times. The chain recombines TRBV27 with TRBJ2-7; 11 bases agree with TRBD2. In germline, CDR1 is MNHEY, CDR2 SMNVEV (reference sequence). The CDR3 totals 14 residues. Unmatched junction bases numbered 7, after V lost 7 bases and J lost 5 bases. In DNA, the CDR3 is TGTGCCAGCACACCACTAGCGGGAGCGGACGAGCAGTACTTC. Translation: CASTPLAGADEQYF.

This clone was counted a single time. This sequence joins TRBV7-9 and TRBJ1-5, with D uncertain. Germline CDR1 reads SEHNR; CDR2 reads FQNEAQ (reference sequence). The CDR3 runs 15 residues. V lost 1 base, J lost 2 bases, and 9 bases lay in between. CDR3 DNA: TGTGCCAGCAGCTTAGGCCCGGCAGGCAATCAGCCCCAGCATTTT. Amino acid sequence: CASSLGPAGNQPQHF.

The J gene is TRBJ2-7, the V gene TRBV5-1, with D unresolved. This CDR3 is 11 amino acids long. Trimming removed 0 bases at V and 5 bases at J, with 3 bases between. Looked up from germline, CDR1 is SGHRS and CDR2 is YFSETQ. The CDR3 DNA reads TGCGCCAGCAGCTTGGATAACGAGCAGTACTTC. It is translated as CASSLDNEQYF.

The chain uses TRBV4-1 and TRBJ1-5; 9 nucleotides align to TRBD1. The germline CDR1 and CDR2 sequences are MGHRA and YSYEKL. This CDR3 contains 14 residues. V was pared by 1 base and J by 7 bases, with 2 bases of the junction left unmatched. Written as DNA, the CDR3 is TGCGCCAGCAGCCAAGTGGGACAGGGACAGCCCCAGCATTTT. Translating it yields CASSQVGQGQPQHF.

The chain has TRBV28 and TRBJ2-3, with D perhaps TRBD1 (6 bases). The ends were cut back, 4 bases at V and 2 bases at J, with 28 bases in the middle. This CDR3 is built from 20 residues. Germline CDR1 reads MDHEN; CDR2 reads SYDVKM. The CDR3 coding sequence is TGTGCCAGCAGTTCATGGGCGACAGCGGCAGCTGGGGGCCACACAGATACGCAGTATTTT. Amino acids: CASSSWATAAAGGHTDTQYF.

A word on this clone: Other DNA variants within this sample encode the same CDR3. This rearrangement joins TRBV4-3 to TRBJ2-7; 10 bases map to TRBD2. J was trimmed by 4 bases and V by 1 base; bases with no gene match: 1. The CDR3 contains 14 residues. Germline V gene data show CDR1 as LGHNA and CDR2 as YSLEER. The CDR3 here is CASSQGTSGYEQYF. The DNA of the CDR3 is TGCGCCAGCAGCCAAGGGACTAGCGGTTACGAGCAGTACTTC.

The V gene is TRBV7-2, the J gene TRBJ2-2, with a tentative D call TRBD2 (5 bases). V gave up 5 bases and J gave up 7 bases, with 11 bases separating them. The CDR3 has 13 amino acids. Looked up from germline, CDR1 is SGHTA and CDR2 is FQGNSA. CDR3 residues: CASSTLLGGELFF. For the CDR3, the DNA is TGTGCCAGCAGCACCCTACTAGGCGGGGAGCTGTTTTTT.

The rearrangement uses TRBV25-1 and TRBJ2-1; TRBD1 matches 9 bases. Per germline, CDR1 MGHDK and CDR2 SYGVNS. V lost 3 bases and J lost 7; bases outside the gene matches: 10. CDR3 length: 16 residues. The CDR3 loop is CASSDPGTGLGNEQFF. The CDR3 DNA is TGTGCCAGCAGTGATCCGGGGACAGGGTTGGGTAATGAGCAGTTCTTC.

The chain combines TRBV19 with TRBJ2-6; unclear D gene. The V gene's germline CDR1 is LNHDA and CDR2 SQIVND (reference sequence). V lost 3 bases and J lost 0, with 9 bases in between. This CDR3 has 16 amino acids. This CDR3 reads CASSMSGISGANVLTF. In DNA, the CDR3 is TGTGCCAGTAGTATGTCAGGAATCTCTGGGGCCAACGTCCTGACTTTC.

The CDR3 sequence is CASSEEGTHNSYEQYF. The CDR3 coding sequence is TGTGCCAGCAGCGAAGAAGGGACTCATAACTCCTACGAGCAGTACTTC. The chain couples TRBV11-2 to TRBJ2-7; the D gene is possibly TRBD2 (6 bases). V lost 5 bases and J lost 0, with 17 bases in between. From germline, CDR1 is SGHAT and CDR2 FQNNGV. The CDR3 runs 16 residues.